These T cell receptor beta chains were read from a single sample in a study of blood T cell repertoires in COVID-19. Measured with immunoSEQ multiplex PCR; TCRdb has only the in-frame clones, and not every one. This sample carries around 280,000 clones, around 87% of them seen once, and the ten largest clones take less than 2%. Sequenced material: PBMCs or T cells enriched from blood (not recorded which). The origin of the receptors is a woman younger than 35 with acute COVID-19. Each CDR3 is given with its conserved first and last residue. D genes are given only for firm matches.

v_call	j_call	d_call	cdr3_length	cdr3_aa	cdr3_nt
TRBV4-2	TRBJ1-1	TRBD1	15	CASSQGGQGGTEAFF	TGTGCCAGCAGCCAGGGGGGACAGGGAGGTACTGAAGCTTTCTTT
TRBV7-8	TRBJ1-5	TRBD1	14	CASSADRGHQPQHF	TGTGCCAGCAGCGCTGACAGGGGGCATCAGCCCCAGCATTTT
TRBV27	TRBJ1-2	TRBD1	15	CASSSPGQGLDGYTF	TGTGCCAGCAGTTCGCCGGGACAGGGGTTGGATGGCTACACCTTC
TRBV6-1	TRBJ1-6	TRBD1	14	CASSPDRGDSPLHF	TGTGCCAGCAGTCCGGACAGGGGGGACTCACCCCTCCACTTT
TRBV29-1	TRBJ2-2	TRBD1	18	CSVGAGGIRSGFTGELFF	TGCAGCGTTGGGGCAGGGGGCATCAGGAGTGGGTTTACCGGGGAGCTGTTTTTT
TRBV15	TRBJ2-1	-	14	CAAQRGSGYNEQFF	TGTGCCGCCCAACGAGGTAGCGGCTACAATGAGCAGTTCTTC
TRBV27	TRBJ2-7	TRBD2	15	CASSLSGGGLDEQYF	TGTGCCAGCAGTTTATCGGGGGGGGGACTAGACGAGCAGTACTTC
TRBV5-6	TRBJ2-2	TRBD2	15	CASIGRLAGSGELFF	TGTGCCAGCATTGGGCGACTAGCGGGAAGCGGGGAGCTGTTTTTT
TRBV7-9	TRBJ1-1	TRBD1	12	CAGTGGNTEAFF	TGTGCCGGGACAGGTGGAAACACTGAAGCTTTCTTT
TRBV27	TRBJ2-1	TRBD2	16	CASRGTSGRWDNEQFF	TGTGCCAGCAGAGGGACTAGCGGGAGATGGGACAATGAGCAGTTCTTC
TRBV19	TRBJ2-2	-	15	CASSILYRSTGELFF	TGTGCCAGTAGTATATTGTACAGGAGCACCGGGGAGCTGTTTTTT
TRBV9	TRBJ2-3	-	14	CAAQFWGVADTQYF	TGTGCCGCGCAGTTTTGGGGCGTAGCAGATACGCAGTATTTT
TRBV6-6	TRBJ2-5	-	14	CASSYRGLSETQYF	TGTGCCAGCAGTTACAGGGGACTCTCAGAGACCCAGTACTTC
TRBV6-2/TRBV6-3	TRBJ2-2	TRBD2	17	CASSYVLAGGRTGELFF	TGTGCCAGCAGTTACGTCCTAGCGGGAGGGCGGACCGGGGAGCTGTTTTTT
TRBV4-3	TRBJ2-1	TRBD2	16	CASSLGSGSPYNEQFF	TGCGCCAGCAGCCTAGGTAGCGGGAGTCCCTACAATGAGCAGTTCTTC
TRBV7-2	TRBJ1-5	TRBD1	14	CASSAGQLNQPQHF	TGTGCCAGCAGCGCGGGACAGCTCAATCAGCCCCAGCATTTT
TRBV15	TRBJ2-6	TRBD1	18	CATSLQDRVGSGANVLTF	TGTGCCACCAGCCTACAGGACAGGGTGGGCTCTGGGGCCAACGTCCTGACTTTC
TRBV29-1	TRBJ2-1	TRBD2	16	CSVYADVLAGAFEQFF	TGCAGCGTCTACGCAGATGTGTTAGCGGGAGCGTTTGAGCAGTTCTTC
TRBV5-8	TRBJ2-1	TRBD1	15	CASTSGQGHYNEQFF	TGTGCCAGCACCTCCGGACAGGGTCACTACAATGAGCAGTTCTTC
TRBV19	TRBJ2-1	TRBD2	16	CASKPLAGGSYNEQFF	TGTGCCAGTAAGCCCTTAGCGGGAGGCTCCTACAATGAGCAGTTCTTC
TRBV27	TRBJ2-3	TRBD2	17	CASSLGLALTSTDTQYF	TGTGCCAGCAGTTTGGGACTAGCGTTAACTAGCACAGATACGCAGTATTTT
TRBV27	TRBJ2-5	-	17	CASMGLVTGTRGETQYF	TGTGCCAGCATGGGCCTCGTTACCGGAACTAGGGGGGAGACCCAGTACTTC
TRBV6-2/TRBV6-3	TRBJ2-3	-	18	CASSYSSQERVSTDTQYF	TGTGCCAGCAGTTACTCTAGTCAGGAGCGGGTCAGCACAGATACGCAGTATTTT
TRBV4-3	TRBJ1-4	-	20	CASSQTTGRGALGTNEKLFF	TGCGCCAGCAGCCAAACAACAGGGAGGGGAGCCCTTGGAACTAATGAAAAACTGTTTTTT
TRBV20-1	TRBJ1-2	-	12	CSASSGDYGYTF	TGCAGTGCTAGTTCGGGGGACTATGGCTACACCTTC
TRBV28	TRBJ1-2	-	12	CASADSLYGYTF	TGTGCCAGCGCAGACAGTCTCTATGGCTACACCTTC
TRBV5-6	TRBJ2-5	-	16	CASSFGSGVAQETQYF	TGTGCCAGCAGCTTCGGGAGTGGGGTGGCTCAAGAGACCCAGTACTTC
TRBV30	TRBJ2-7	TRBD2	15	CAWSTTSGGFYEQYF	TGTGCCTGGAGTACTACTAGCGGGGGATTCTACGAGCAGTACTTC